This TCR beta chain came from a study of radiation and T cells in renal cell carcinoma. Whole-study results and caveats: In blood, top tumor clones expanded by 2 weeks, shrinking by 4.

Of note for this clone: Its specificity is not known.

Regarding time point: blood 2 weeks post-SBRT. Treatment described: 15 Gy SBRT to primary tumor, nephrectomy 4 weeks later. This renal cell carcinoma was of the clear cell type. Trimming left V 7 bases short and J 1 base short, with 18 bases between. The CDR3 is 16 residues long. Germline V gene data show CDR1 as SEHNR and CDR2 as FQNEAQ (reference sequence). Clones were read by immunoSEQ multiplex PCR, and TCRdb kept only the in-frame ones, dropping some. The sample carries roughly 130,000 clones, 75% to 90% recorded once. The source material was blood, sampled from a patient whose treatment included radiotherapy and nephrectomy. This clonotype was obtained from a woman aged 55-75 years with renal cell carcinoma. The V and J genes are TRBV7-9 and TRBJ2-3; D gene uncertain. The CDR3 sequence: CASNPPGRRGTDTQYF. CDR3 DNA: TGTGCCAGCAACCCCCCTGGACGCCGGGGCACAGATACGCAGTATTTT. The complete variable domain, with remaining parts taken from reference TRBV7-9 and TRBJ2-3, reads DTGVSQNPRHKITKRGQNVTFRCDPISEHNRLYWYRQTLGQGPEFLTYFQNEAQLEKSRLLSDRFSAERPKGSFSTLEIQRTEQGDSAMYLCASNPPGRRGTDTQYFGPGTRLTVL.